Shown below are 17 T cell receptor beta chains from a single sample sequenced in a study of T-cell memory formation after mild COVID-19. From the 5' RACE reads, TCRdb called clonotypes with MiXCR, one entry per CDR3 protein. The sample shows about 390,000 distinct CDR3 sequences, roughly 20% of them seen only once. The sequenced sample was PBMCs or a T cell subset sorted from them (not recorded which). The receptors stem from an adult woman who had mild COVID-19 (a few samples of this study predate the infection). Cell type and time point are not known.

This clonotype was seen only a few times. This sequence joins TRBV3-1 and TRBJ1-2; D not resolved. V was clipped by 3 bases and J by 5 bases, with 13 bases between them. This CDR3 spans 14 amino acids. Germline V gene data show CDR1 as LGHDT and CDR2 as YNNKEL (reference sequence). This CDR3 reads CASSHTPDLYGYTF. As DNA, the CDR3 is TGTGCCAGCAGCCATACACCCGACCTGTATGGCTACACCTTC.

The J gene is TRBJ1-2, the V gene TRBV6-5, with D perhaps matching TRBD1 (6 bases). Trimming left V 6 bases short and J 4 bases short, with 15 bases between. The germline V gene encodes CDR1 MNHEY and CDR2 SVGAGI. This CDR3 has 14 amino acids. The CDR3 is CASSPRGARYGYTF. The CDR3 DNA sequence: TGTGCCAGCAGCCCACGGGGGGCACGCTATGGCTACACCTTC.

This clonotype was seen only a few times. The chain uses TRBV4-1 and TRBJ2-7, with 11 bases matching TRBD1. The V gene's germline CDR1 is MGHRA and CDR2 YSYEKL. The junction had 8 bases not matched to a gene; V was cut back by 5 bases and J by 2 bases. CDR3 length: 16 amino acids. The CDR3, as DNA: TGCGCCAGCAGCTTAACCGGGACAGGGGGTCCCTACGAGCAGTACTTC. The encoded protein is CASSLTGTGGPYEQYF.

Here the CDR3 DNA reads TGTGCCAGCAGTGCGACCGCCGCGGGTAACTATGGCTACACCTTC. It specifies CASSATAAGNYGYTF. This sequence joins TRBV2 and TRBJ1-2; D uncertain. The germline V and J ends were trimmed by 4 bases and 1 base, with 13 bases remaining between them. This CDR3 is built from 15 residues. Germline values: CDR1 SNHLY, CDR2 FYNNEI. Full variable domain (outside the CDR3, taken from reference TRBV2 and TRBJ1-2): EPEVTQTPSHQVTQMGQEVILRCVPISNHLYFYWYRQILGQKVEFLVSFYNNEISEKSEIFDDQFSVERPDGSNFTLKIRSTKLEDSAMYFCASSATAAGNYGYTFGSGTRLTVV.

There are a few counts of this clonotype. The chain joins TRBV7-9 to TRBJ2-5, with D unclear. CDR1 and CDR2 from the germline V gene are SEHNR and FQNEAQ (reference sequence). The CDR3 has 15 amino acids. The germline V and J ends were trimmed by 1 base and 4 bases, with 13 bases remaining between them. The CDR3 DNA sequence: TGTGCCAGCAGCTTAGGTATCCGAAGAGGAGAGACCCAGTACTTC. Translating gives CASSLGIRRGETQYF.

J is TRBJ1-2 and V is TRBV2, with TRBD1 matching 11 bases. Germline CDR1 and CDR2: SNHLY and FYNNEI. CDR3 length equals 13 residues. Trimming at V came to 5 bases and at J to 6 bases, leaving 2 bases not matched to a gene. CDR3 DNA: TGTGCCAGCAGTTGGACAGGGGGCCATGGCTACACCTTC. It encodes CASSWTGGHGYTF.

The gene calls are TRBV5-1 and TRBJ2-2; D remains ambiguous. The CDR3 contains 15 residues. V was trimmed by 0 bases and J by 3 bases, leaving 9 bases between them. Germline CDR1 reads SGHRS; CDR2 reads YFSETQ. The CDR3 spells CASSLVLLDTGELFF. The CDR3 bases are TGCGCCAGCAGCTTGGTTCTTCTAGACACCGGGGAGCTGTTTTTT.

This clonotype turned up a few times. V gene TRBV6-1 combines with J gene TRBJ1-2; a possible D gene is TRBD1 (5 bases). Germline assignment: CDR1 MNHNS and CDR2 SASEGT. Trimming pared 1 base from V and 0 bases from J, leaving 6 bases between. CDR3 length: 14 residues. The CDR3 protein is CASSEGGPNYGYTF. The CDR3 bases are TGTGCCAGCAGTGAAGGGGGCCCTAACTATGGCTACACCTTC.

This chain joins TRBV5-1 and TRBJ2-2; D may be TRBD1 or TRBD2 (5 bases each). With 0 bases removed from V and 0 bases from J, the gap between germline ends came to 9 bases. Germline V gene sequence: CDR1 SGHRS, CDR2 YFSETQ. There are 16 residues in the CDR3. The CDR3 region is CASSLARGSNTGELFF. The DNA for the CDR3 is TGCGCCAGCAGCTTGGCTCGGGGCTCGAACACCGGGGAGCTGTTTTTT.

CDR3 sequence: CASSLRSDSLNTEAFF. CDR3 bases: TGCGCCAGCAGCTTGAGGTCTGACAGTCTGAACACTGAAGCTTTCTTT. The chain uses TRBV5-1 and TRBJ1-1, with D possibly matching TRBD1 (5 bases). Germline CDR1 is SGHRS and CDR2 is YFSETQ. The CDR3 has 16 residues. Trimming took 1 base from V and 0 from J, leaving 13 bases between them.

CDR3 nucleotide sequence: TGTGCCAGCAGCGTTTACGGGGGACTCCAAGAGACCCAGTACTTC. Amino acid sequence: CASSVYGGLQETQYF. This chain connects TRBV9 to TRBJ2-5; perhaps TRBD2 as D (6 bases). The CDR3 consists of 15 residues. CDR1 and CDR2 from the germline V gene are SGDLS and YYNGEE. V lost 2 bases, J lost 1 base, and 12 bases lay in between.

This clonotype has a handful of counts. DNA for the CDR3: TGTGCCAGCTCACCATTAGGTCACAATGAGCAGTTCTTC. Translating gives CASSPLGHNEQFF. This rearrangement joins TRBV18 to TRBJ2-1, with D unclear. The CDR3 spans 13 residues. CDR1 KGHSH and CDR2 LQKENI come from the germline V gene. Trimming removed 2 bases at V and 5 bases at J, with 7 bases between.

The genes are TRBV18 and TRBJ1-1; 7 bases line up with TRBD1. The CDR3 is made up of 15 amino acids. The V and J ends lost 3 bases and 6 bases, in that order; junction bases with no gene match: 10. Germline-derived CDR1 and CDR2 are KGHSH and LQKENI. The CDR3 DNA is TGTGCCAGCTCACCCCGTGGAGGGGGCGTTCCTGAAGCTTTCTTT. Residues: CASSPRGGGVPEAFF.

The V call is TRBV21-1, the J call TRBJ2-6. TRBV21-1 is marked as a pseudogene. This CDR3 has 16 residues. CDR3 in amino acids: CASTLACVYGANVLTF. The CDR3 DNA follows: TGTGCCAGCACCCTTGCTTGCGTATACGGGGCCAACGTCCTGACTTTC.

The sample holds a few counts of this clonotype. The V call is TRBV6-5, the J call TRBJ1-1, with 7 bases lining up with TRBD1. The CDR3 consists of 14 residues. Looked up from germline, CDR1 is MNHEY and CDR2 is SVGAGI. V gave up 2 bases and J gave up 4 bases; unmatched junction bases: 4. Written as DNA, the CDR3 is TGTGCCAGCAGTTACGAAACAGGGGTCACTGAAGCTTTCTTT. It translates to CASSYETGVTEAFF.

This chain links TRBV3-1 with TRBJ2-1; D perhaps matches TRBD2 (6 bases). The germline V and J ends were trimmed by 0 bases and 4 bases, with 13 bases remaining between them. This CDR3 is 16 amino acids long. The germline V gene has CDR1 LGHDT and CDR2 YNNKEL (reference sequence). This CDR3 is CASSQDRTTAYNEQFF. As DNA, the CDR3 is TGTGCCAGCAGCCAAGACCGGACTACCGCTTACAATGAGCAGTTCTTC.

The gene calls are TRBV18 and TRBJ2-7; D might be TRBD1 or TRBD2, each matching 5 bases. Trimming shortened V by 3 bases and J by 0 bases, and 21 bases separated the two germline ends. This CDR3 region has 18 residues. The germline gives CDR1 KGHSH, CDR2 LQKENI. For the CDR3, the DNA is TGTGCCAGCTCACCCAACCACCGGGGCAGACTTTCCTCCTACGAGCAGTACTTC. Its protein is CASSPNHRGRLSSYEQYF.